This TCR beta chain came from a study of T-cell reconstitution after alpha-beta-depleted transplantation in children (TCRdb year 2016). Study-level background: The study quantitatively tracked T-cell immune reconstitution after TCRalphabeta/CD19-depleted allogeneic hematopoietic cell transplantation in children using TCR repertoire profiling.

This clonotype was detected many times. What antigen it recognizes has not been identified. Base qualities are not at hand, and no much larger clone is one base apart. The germline V end is reduced by 7 bases and the J end by 12 bases; junction bases left unmatched: 8. The CDR3 runs 11 amino acids, cysteine and phenylalanine included. Only the CDR3 portion is preserved as DNA: 33 bases, with reading frame beginning at the first base. CDR1 and CDR2 (MNHEY, SMNVEV) derive from the germline V gene (reference sequence). The method behind the library was PCR. Reads for this sample came from an Illumina HiSeq 2500. Molecular barcoding was employed in the preparation of TCR libraries, with unique molecular identifiers being used to normalize TCRbeta repertoire quantification. Using fastp trimming at Q25 and MiXCR clonotype assembly, TCRdb reanalyzed the public sequencing data and kept in-frame beta chains. Rows merge per CDR3 protein into single entries with the most common DNA and genes. This sample comprises about 400,000 distinct CDR3 sequences, 20% of them detected only once. The ten largest clones add up to over 3.5% of the sample.

The chain joins TRBV27 to TRBJ1-1, with 7 bases in between that match TRBD1. The sequences come from PBMCs from the stem cell graft donor, collected from the stem cell graft. The receptor was derived from a human donor who donated a stem cell graft to a child with acute myeloid leukemia. The CDR3 reads as follows: CASIEQGTTFF. The DNA sequence follows: TGTGCCAGCATAGAACAGGGGACGACTTTCTTT.